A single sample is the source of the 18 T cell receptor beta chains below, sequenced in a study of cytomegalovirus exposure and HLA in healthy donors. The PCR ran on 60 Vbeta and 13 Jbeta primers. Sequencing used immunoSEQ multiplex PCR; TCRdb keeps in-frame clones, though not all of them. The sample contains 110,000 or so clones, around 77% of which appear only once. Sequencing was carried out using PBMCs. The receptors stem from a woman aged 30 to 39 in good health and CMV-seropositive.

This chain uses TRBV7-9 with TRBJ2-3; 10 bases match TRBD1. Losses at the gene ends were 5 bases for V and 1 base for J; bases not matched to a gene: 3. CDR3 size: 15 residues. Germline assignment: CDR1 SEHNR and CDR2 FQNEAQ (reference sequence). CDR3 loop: CASSAGTGGTDTQYF. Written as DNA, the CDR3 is TGTGCCAGCAGCGCCGGGACAGGGGGCACAGATACGCAGTATTTT.

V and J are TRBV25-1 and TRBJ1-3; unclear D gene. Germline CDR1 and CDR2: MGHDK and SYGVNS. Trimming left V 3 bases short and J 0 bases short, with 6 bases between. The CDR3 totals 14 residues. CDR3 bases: TGTGCCAGCAGTGACAGACACTCTGGAAACACCATATATTTT. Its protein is CASSDRHSGNTIYF.

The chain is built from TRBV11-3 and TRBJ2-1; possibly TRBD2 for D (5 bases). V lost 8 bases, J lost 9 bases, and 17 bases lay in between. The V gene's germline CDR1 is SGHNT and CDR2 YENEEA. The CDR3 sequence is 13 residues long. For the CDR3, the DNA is TGTGCCAGCGCCGCACACCGGGCGGGTGAGCAGTTCTTC. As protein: CASAAHRAGEQFF.

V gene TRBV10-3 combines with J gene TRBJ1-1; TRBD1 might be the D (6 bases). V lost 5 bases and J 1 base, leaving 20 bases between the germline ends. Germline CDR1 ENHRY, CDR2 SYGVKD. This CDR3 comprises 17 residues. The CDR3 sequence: CAISLYRVTERNTEAFF. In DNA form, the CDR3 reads TGTGCCATCAGTCTATACAGGGTTACGGAGAGGAACACTGAAGCTTTCTTT.

In DNA form, the CDR3 reads TGCGCCAGCAGCTTAGTGGCGGGAGCGGATACGCAGTATTTT. Residues: CASSLVAGADTQYF. This sequence joins TRBV5-1 and TRBJ2-3; 7 bases align to TRBD2. Germline V gene data show CDR1 as SGHRS and CDR2 as YFSETQ. Trimming at V came to 2 bases and at J to 6 bases, leaving 6 bases not matched to a gene. This CDR3 is 14 amino acids long.

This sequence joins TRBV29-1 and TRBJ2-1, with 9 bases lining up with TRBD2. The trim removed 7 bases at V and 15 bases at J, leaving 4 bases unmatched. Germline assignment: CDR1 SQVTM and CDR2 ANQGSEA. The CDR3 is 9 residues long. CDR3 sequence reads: CSAGTSRFF. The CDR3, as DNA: TGCAGCGCAGGGACTAGCCGGTTCTTC.

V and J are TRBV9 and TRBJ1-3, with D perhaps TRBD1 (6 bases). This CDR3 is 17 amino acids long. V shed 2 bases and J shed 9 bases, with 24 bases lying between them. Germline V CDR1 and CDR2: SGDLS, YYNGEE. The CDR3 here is CASSVQPEIRGSSTIYF. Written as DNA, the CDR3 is TGTGCCAGCAGCGTCCAGCCGGAAATCAGGGGATCGTCCACCATATATTTT.

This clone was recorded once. The CDR3 DNA is TGCGCCAGCAGCCAAGATTACAGCAACACTGAAGCTTTCTTT. It specifies CASSQDYSNTEAFF. V and J are TRBV4-1 and TRBJ1-1; the D is unclear. The V gene lost 0 bases and the J gene lost 2 bases, with 7 bases spanning the gap. This CDR3 region has 14 residues. Germline V CDR1 and CDR2: MGHRA, YSYEKL.

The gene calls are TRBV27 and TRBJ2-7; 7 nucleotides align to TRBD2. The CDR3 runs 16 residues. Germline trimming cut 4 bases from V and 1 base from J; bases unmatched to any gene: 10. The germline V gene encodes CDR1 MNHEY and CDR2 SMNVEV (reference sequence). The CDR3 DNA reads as TGTGCCAGCAGTTCCCGGGGGGAGGGAAATTCCTACGAGCAGTACTTC. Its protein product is CASSSRGEGNSYEQYF.

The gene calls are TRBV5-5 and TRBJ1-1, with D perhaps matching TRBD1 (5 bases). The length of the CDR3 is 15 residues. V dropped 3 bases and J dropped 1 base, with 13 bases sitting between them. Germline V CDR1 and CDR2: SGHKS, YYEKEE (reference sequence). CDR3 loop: CASSSQGLPNTEAFF. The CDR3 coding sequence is TGTGCCAGCAGCTCTCAGGGCCTGCCGAACACTGAAGCTTTCTTT.

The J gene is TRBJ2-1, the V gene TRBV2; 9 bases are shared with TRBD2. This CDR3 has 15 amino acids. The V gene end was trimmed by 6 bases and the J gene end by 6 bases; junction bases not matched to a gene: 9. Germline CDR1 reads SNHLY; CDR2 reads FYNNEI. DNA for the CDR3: TGTGCCAGCAGCCCTCAGGGGGGACTAGCCAATGAGCAGTTCTTC. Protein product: CASSPQGGLANEQFF. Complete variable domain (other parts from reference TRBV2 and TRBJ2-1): EPEVTQTPSHQVTQMGQEVILRCVPISNHLYFYWYRQILGQKVEFLVSFYNNEISEKSEIFDDQFSVERPDGSNFTLKIRSTKLEDSAMYFCASSPQGGLANEQFFGPGTRLTVL.

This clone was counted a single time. DNA for the CDR3: TGTGCCAGCTCGCGAGGGTACCAAGAGACCCAGTACTTC. Its translation: CASSRGYQETQYF. V is TRBV18 and J is TRBJ2-5; weak D call: TRBD2 (5 bases). Trimming cost V 6 bases and J 0 bases, with 8 bases left between them. This CDR3 contains 13 residues. Germline CDR1 KGHSH, CDR2 LQKENI.

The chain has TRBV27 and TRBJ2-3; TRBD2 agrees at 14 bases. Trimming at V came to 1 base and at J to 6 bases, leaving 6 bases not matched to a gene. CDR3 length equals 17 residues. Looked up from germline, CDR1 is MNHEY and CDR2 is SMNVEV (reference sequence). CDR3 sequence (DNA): TGTGCCAGCAGTTTATTGACTAGCGGGGGGGCCGGCGATACGCAGTATTTT. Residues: CASSLLTSGGAGDTQYF.

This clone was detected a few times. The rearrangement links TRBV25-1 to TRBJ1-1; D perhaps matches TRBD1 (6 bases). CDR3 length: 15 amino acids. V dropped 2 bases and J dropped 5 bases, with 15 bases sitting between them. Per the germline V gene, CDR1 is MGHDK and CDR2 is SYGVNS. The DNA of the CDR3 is TGTGCCAGCAGTGAACATCGGGGGGCCGGAACTGAAGCTTTCTTT. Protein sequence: CASSEHRGAGTEAFF.

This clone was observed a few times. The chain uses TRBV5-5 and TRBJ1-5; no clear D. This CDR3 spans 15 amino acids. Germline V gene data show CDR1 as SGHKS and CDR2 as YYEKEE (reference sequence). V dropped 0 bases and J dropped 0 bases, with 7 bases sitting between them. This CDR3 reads CASSLGVNSNQPQHF. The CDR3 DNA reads TGTGCCAGCAGCTTGGGCGTGAATAGCAATCAGCCCCAGCATTTT.

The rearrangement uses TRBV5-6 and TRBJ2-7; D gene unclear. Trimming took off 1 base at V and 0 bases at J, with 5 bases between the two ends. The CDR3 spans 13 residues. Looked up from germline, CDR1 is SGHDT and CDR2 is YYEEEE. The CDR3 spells CASSLYYSYEQYF. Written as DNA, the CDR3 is TGTGCCAGCAGCTTGTACTACTCCTACGAGCAGTACTTC.

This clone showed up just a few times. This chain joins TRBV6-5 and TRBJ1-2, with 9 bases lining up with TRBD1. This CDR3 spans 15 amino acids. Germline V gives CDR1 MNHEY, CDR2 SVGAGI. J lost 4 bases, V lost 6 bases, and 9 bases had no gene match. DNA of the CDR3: TGTGCCAGCAGCAATACCGGGACAGGGCCCTATGGCTACACCTTC. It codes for CASSNTGTGPYGYTF.

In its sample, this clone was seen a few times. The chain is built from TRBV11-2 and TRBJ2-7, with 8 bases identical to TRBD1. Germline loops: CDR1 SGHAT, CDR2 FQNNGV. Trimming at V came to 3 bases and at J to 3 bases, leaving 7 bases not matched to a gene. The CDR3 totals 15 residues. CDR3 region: CASSFPGQASYEQYF. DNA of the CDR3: TGTGCCAGCAGCTTTCCGGGACAGGCCAGCTACGAGCAGTACTTC.